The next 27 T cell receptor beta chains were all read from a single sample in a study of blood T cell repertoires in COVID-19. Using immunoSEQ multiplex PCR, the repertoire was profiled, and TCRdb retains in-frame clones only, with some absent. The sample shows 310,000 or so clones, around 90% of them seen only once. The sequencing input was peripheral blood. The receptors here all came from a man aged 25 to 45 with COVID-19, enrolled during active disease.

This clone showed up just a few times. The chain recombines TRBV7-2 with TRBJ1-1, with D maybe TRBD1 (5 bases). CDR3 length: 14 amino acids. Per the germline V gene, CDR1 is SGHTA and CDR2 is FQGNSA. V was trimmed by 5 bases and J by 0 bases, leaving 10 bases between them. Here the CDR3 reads CASSRGVVNTEAFF. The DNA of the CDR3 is TGTGCCAGCAGCCGGGGGGTCGTGAACACTGAAGCTTTCTTT.

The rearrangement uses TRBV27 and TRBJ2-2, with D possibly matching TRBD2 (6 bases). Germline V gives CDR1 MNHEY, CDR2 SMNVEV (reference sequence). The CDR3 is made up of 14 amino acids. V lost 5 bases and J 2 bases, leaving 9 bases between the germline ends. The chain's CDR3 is CASSPGLNTGELFF. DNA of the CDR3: TGTGCCAGCAGTCCGGGACTTAACACCGGGGAGCTGTTTTTT.

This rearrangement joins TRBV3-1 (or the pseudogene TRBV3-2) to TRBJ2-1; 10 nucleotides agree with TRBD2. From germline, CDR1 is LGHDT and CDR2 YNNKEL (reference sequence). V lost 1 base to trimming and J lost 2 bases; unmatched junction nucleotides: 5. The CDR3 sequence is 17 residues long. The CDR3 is CASSQVASGSPYNEQFF. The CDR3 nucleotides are TGTGCCAGCAGCCAAGTGGCTAGCGGGAGCCCCTACAATGAGCAGTTCTTC.

The CDR3 DNA reads TGTGCCAGCAGCTTAATTCCAGGGGTCAATCAGCCCCAGCATTTT. It codes for CASSLIPGVNQPQHF. The chain couples TRBV7-2 to TRBJ1-5, with D possibly TRBD1 on 6 matching bases. The V end lost 2 bases, the J end lost 3 bases, and 11 bases lay between the germline ends. The CDR3 consists of 15 residues. Germline CDR1 and CDR2: SGHTA and FQGNSA. Looking up the rest from reference TRBV7-2 and TRBJ1-5 gives the full variable domain: GAGVSQSPSNKVTEKGKDVELRCDPISGHTALYWYRQSLGQGLEFLIYFQGNSAPDKSGLPSDRFSAERTGGSVSTLTIQRTQQEDSAVYLCASSLIPGVNQPQHFGDGTRLSIL.

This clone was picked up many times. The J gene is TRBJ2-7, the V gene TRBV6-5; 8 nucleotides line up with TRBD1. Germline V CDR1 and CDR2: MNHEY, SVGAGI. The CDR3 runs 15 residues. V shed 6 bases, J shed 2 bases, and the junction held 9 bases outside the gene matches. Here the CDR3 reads CASRAGTGLTYEQYF. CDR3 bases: TGTGCCAGCAGGGCCGGGACAGGCTTAACCTACGAGCAGTACTTC.

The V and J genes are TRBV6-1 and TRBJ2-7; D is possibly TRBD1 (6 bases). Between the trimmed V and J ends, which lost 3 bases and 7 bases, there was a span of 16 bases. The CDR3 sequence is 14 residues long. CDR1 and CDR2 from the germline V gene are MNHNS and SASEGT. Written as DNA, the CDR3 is TGTGCCAGCAGTGATACGACAGGCAGTCGGGAGCAGTACTTC. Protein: CASSDTTGSREQYF.

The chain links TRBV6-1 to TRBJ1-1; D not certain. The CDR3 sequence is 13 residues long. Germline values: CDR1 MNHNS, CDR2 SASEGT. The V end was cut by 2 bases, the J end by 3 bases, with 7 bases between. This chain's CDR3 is CASSEKEYTEAFF. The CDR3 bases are TGTGCCAGCAGTGAAAAGGAGTACACTGAAGCTTTCTTT.

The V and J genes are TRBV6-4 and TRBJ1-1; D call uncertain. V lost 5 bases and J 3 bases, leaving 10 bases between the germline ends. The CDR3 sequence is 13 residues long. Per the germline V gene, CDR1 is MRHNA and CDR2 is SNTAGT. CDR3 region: CASSSDTYTEAFF. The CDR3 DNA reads TGTGCCAGCAGTTCTGACACCTACACTGAAGCTTTCTTT.

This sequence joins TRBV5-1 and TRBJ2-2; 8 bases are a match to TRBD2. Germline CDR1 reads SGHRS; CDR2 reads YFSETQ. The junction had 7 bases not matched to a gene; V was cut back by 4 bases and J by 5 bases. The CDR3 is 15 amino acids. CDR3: CASSARGDITGELFF. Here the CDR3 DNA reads TGCGCCAGCAGCGCGCGGGGGGACATTACCGGGGAGCTGTTTTTT.

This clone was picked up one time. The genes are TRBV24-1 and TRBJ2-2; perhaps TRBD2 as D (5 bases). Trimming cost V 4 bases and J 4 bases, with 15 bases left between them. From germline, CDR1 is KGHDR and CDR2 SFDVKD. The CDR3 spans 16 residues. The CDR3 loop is CATSDRASRGTGELFF. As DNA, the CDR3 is TGTGCCACCAGTGACCGAGCTAGCCGGGGCACCGGGGAGCTGTTTTTT.

CDR3 protein: CASSPQGQGMNTEAFF. For the CDR3, the DNA is TGTGCCAGCTCACCCCAAGGACAGGGCATGAACACTGAAGCTTTCTTT. The chain carries TRBV18 and TRBJ1-1, with 8 bases lining up with TRBD1. The junction had 6 bases not matched to a gene; V was cut back by 3 bases and J by 0 bases. Germline V gives CDR1 KGHSH, CDR2 LQKENI. The CDR3 totals 16 residues. The complete variable domain, with remaining parts taken from reference TRBV18 and TRBJ1-1, reads NAGVMQNPRHLVRRRGQEARLRCSPMKGHSHVYWYRQLPEEGLKFMVYLQKENIIDESGMPKERFSAEFPKEGPSILRIQQVVRGDSAAYFCASSPQGQGMNTEAFFGQGTRLTVV.

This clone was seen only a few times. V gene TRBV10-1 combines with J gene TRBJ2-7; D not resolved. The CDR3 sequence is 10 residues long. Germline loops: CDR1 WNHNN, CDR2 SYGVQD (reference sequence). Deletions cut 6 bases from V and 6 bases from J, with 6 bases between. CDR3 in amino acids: CASRSFEQYF. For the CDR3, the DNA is TGCGCCAGCAGGTCGTTCGAGCAGTACTTC.

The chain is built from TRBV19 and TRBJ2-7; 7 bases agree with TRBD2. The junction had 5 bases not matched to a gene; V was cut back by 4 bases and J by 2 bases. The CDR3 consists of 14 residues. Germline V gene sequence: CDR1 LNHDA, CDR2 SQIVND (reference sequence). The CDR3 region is CASSSGSPTYEQYF. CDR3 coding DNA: TGTGCCAGTAGTAGCGGGAGCCCTACCTACGAGCAGTACTTC.

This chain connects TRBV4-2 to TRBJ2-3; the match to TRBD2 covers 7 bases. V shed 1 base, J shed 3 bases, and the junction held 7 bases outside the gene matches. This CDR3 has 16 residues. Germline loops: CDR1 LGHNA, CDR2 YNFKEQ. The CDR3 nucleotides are TGTGCCAGCAGCCAAGTCCGGGGGGTCGGAACAGATACGCAGTATTTT. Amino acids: CASSQVRGVGTDTQYF.

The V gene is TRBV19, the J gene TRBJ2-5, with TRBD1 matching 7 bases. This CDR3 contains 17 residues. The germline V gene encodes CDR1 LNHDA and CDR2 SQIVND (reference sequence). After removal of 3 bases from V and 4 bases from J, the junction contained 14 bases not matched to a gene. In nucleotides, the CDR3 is TGTGCCAGTAGTATGGTTCGGGACAGCCAAACGGGAGAGACCCAGTACTTC. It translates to CASSMVRDSQTGETQYF. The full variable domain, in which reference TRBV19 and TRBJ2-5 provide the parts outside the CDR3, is DGGITQSPKYLFRKEGQNVTLSCEQNLNHDAMYWYRQDPGQGLRLIYYSQIVNDFQKGDIAEGYSVSREKKESFPLTVTSAQKNPTAFYLCASSMVRDSQTGETQYFGPGTRLLVL.

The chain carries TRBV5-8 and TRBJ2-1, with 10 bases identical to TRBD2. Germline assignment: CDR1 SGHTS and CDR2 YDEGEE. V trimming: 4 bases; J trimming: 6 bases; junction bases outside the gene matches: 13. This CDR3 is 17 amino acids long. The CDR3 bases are TGTGCCAGCAGCCCATACAATCTAGCGGGGGAAATCAATGAGCAGTTCTTC. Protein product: CASSPYNLAGEINEQFF.

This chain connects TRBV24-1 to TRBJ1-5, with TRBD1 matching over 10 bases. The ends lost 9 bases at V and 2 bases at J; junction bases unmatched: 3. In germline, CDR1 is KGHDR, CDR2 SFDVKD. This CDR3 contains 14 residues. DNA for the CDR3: TGTGCCACCGGGGGGACAGGGGGCAATCAGCCCCAGCATTTT. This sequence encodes CATGGTGGNQPQHF.

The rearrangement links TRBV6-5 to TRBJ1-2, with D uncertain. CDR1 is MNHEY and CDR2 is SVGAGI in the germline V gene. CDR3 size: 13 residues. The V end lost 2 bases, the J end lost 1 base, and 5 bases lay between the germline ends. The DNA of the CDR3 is TGTGCCAGCAGTTACGAGGTTAACTATGGCTACACCTTC. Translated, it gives CASSYEVNYGYTF.

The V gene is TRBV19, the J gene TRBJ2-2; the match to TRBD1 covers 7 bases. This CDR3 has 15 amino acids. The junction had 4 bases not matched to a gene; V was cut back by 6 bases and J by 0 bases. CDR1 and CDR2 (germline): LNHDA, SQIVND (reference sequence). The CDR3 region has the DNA TGTGCCAGTAGCCTGACAGGGCCGAACACCGGGGAGCTGTTTTTT. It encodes CASSLTGPNTGELFF.

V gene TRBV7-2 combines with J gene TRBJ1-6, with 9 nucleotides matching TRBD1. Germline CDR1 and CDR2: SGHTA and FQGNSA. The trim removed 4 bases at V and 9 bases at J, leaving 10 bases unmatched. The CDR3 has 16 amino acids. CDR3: CASSSQGQGSSSPLHF. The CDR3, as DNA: TGTGCCAGCAGCTCCCAGGGACAGGGTAGCAGTTCACCCCTCCACTTT.

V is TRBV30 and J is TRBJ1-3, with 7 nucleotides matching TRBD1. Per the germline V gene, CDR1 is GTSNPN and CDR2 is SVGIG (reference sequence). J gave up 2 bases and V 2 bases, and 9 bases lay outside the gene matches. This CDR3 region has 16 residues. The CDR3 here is CAWSSQQGQAGNTIYF. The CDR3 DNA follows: TGTGCCTGGAGTTCCCAACAGGGGCAGGCTGGAAACACCATATATTTT.

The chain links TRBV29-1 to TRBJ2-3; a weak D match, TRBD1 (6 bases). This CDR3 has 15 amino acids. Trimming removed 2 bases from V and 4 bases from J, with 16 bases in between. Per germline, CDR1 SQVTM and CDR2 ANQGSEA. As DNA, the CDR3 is TGCAGCGTTGAATCTACTAGGGGGTTCGCAGATACGCAGTATTTT. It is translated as CSVESTRGFADTQYF.

This CDR3 is CASSDYFGETQYF. CDR3 nucleotides: TGTGCCAGCAGTGACTATTTTGGCGAGACCCAGTACTTC. The V call is TRBV6-4, the J call TRBJ2-5; D gene ambiguous. Trimming shortened V by 1 base and J by 5 bases, and 8 bases separated the two germline ends. Germline-derived CDR1 and CDR2 are MRHNA and SNTAGT. The CDR3 is 13 residues long.

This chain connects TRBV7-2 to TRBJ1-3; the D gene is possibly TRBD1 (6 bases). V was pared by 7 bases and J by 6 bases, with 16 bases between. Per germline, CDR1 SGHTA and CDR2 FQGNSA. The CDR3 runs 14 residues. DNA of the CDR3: TGTGCCAGCACCGAGGGGGGGCGGGAAAACACCATATATTTT. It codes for CASTEGGRENTIYF.

The CDR3 nucleotides read TGTGCCAGCAACCAAGCGGGAGGGCCGTGGGATGAGCAGTTCTTC. As protein: CASNQAGGPWDEQFF. The chain links TRBV7-2 to TRBJ2-1; 10 nucleotides align to TRBD2. Germline trimming cut 7 bases from V and 8 bases from J; bases unmatched to any gene: 11. There are 15 residues in the CDR3. CDR1 is SGHTA, CDR2 FQGNSA, per germline.

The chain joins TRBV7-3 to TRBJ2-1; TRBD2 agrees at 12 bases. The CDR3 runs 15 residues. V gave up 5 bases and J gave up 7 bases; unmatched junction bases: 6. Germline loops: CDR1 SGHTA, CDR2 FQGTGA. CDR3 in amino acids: CASSETSGRGNEQFF. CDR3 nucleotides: TGTGCCAGCAGCGAGACTAGCGGGAGAGGAAATGAGCAGTTCTTC.

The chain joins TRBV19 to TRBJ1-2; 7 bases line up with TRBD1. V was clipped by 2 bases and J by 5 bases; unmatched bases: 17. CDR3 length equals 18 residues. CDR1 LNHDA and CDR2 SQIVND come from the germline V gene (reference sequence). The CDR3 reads CASSIIGAGTATEYGYTF. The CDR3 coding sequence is TGTGCCAGTAGTATAATTGGGGCCGGGACAGCGACCGAATATGGCTACACCTTC.